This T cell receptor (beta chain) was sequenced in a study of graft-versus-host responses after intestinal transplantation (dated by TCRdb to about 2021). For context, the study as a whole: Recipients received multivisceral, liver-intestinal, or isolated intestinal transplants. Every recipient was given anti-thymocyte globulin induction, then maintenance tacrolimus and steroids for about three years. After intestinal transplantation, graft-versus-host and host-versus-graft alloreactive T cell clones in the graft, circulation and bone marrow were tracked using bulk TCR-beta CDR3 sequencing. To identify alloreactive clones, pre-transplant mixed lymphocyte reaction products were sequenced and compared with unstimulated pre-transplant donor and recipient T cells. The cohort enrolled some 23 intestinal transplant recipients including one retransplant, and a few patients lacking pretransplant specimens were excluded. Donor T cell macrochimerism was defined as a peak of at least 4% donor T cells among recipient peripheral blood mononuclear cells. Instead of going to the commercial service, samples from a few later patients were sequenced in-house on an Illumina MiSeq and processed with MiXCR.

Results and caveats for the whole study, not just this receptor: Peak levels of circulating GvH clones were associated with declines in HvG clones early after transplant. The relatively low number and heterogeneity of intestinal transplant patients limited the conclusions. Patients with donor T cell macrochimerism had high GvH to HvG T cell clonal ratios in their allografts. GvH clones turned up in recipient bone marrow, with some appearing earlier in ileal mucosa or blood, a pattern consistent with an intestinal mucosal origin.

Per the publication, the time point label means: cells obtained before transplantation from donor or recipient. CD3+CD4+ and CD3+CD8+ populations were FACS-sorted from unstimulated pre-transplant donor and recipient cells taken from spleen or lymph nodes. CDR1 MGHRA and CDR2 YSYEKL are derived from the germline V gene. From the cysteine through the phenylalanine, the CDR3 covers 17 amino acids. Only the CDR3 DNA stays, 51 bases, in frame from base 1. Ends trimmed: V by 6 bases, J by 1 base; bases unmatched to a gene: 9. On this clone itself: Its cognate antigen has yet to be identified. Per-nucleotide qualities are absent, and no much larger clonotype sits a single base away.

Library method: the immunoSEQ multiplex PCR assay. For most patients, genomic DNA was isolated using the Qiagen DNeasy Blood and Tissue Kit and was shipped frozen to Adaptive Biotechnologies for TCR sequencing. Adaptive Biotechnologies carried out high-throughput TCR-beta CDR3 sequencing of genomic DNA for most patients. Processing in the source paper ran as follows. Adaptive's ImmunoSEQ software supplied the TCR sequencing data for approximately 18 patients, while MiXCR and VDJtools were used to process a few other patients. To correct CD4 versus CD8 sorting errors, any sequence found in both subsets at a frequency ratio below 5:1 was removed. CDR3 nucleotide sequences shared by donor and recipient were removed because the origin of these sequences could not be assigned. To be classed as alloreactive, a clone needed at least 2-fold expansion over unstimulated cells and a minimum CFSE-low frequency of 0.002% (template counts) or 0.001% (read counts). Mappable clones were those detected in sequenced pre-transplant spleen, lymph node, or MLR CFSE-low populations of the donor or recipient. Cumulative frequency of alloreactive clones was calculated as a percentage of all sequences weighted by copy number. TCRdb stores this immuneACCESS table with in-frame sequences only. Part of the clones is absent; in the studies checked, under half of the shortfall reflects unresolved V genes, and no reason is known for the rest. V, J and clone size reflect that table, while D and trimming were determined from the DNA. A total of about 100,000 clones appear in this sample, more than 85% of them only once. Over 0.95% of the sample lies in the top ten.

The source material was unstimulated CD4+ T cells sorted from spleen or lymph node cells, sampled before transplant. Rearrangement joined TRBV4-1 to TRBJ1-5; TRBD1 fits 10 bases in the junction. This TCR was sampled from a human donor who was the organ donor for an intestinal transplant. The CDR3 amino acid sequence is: CASSPTDRGRSNQPQHF. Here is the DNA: TGCGCCAGCAGTCCTACCGACAGGGGGCGAAGCAATCAGCCCCAGCATTTT.